This is a list of T cell receptor beta chains from one sample in a study of Ad26.COV2.S vaccination and SARS-CoV-2 variants. Profiling relied on immunoSEQ multiplex PCR, and the TCRdb table lists in-frame clones only, not all of them. The table records 180,000 or so clones, roughly 87% of them present only once. The source was peripheral blood, collected after recovery from COVID-19. These receptors were obtained from a human donor who had recovered from COVID-19. Each CDR3 is given without its conserved first and last residue. Fields, in order: clone size, D gene, J gene, V gene, CDR3 protein. A D gene is named only where the DNA matches it firmly. Some rows have no size entry. The others give once, few or many, or a class for an expanded clone.

>-|-|TRBJ2-2|TRBV20-1
SASNGAWGTGELF
>-|-|TRBJ1-4|TRBV6-5
ASSYDGNEKLF
>-|TRBD1|TRBJ1-2|TRBV10-3
AISGRDREASGYT
>-|-|TRBJ1-1|TRBV12-3/TRBV12-4
ASSLGRRTEAF
>once|-|TRBJ1-5|TRBV19
ASRTQVGQPQH
>-|TRBD2|TRBJ2-1|TRBV7-9
ASTQSGSSYNEQF
>once|TRBD2|TRBJ2-5|TRBV9
ASSGTVAGKETQY
>-|TRBD1|TRBJ1-1|TRBV6-1
ASSEALSSTGRPEAF
>-|TRBD1|TRBJ2-1|TRBV18
ASSPPKGQGGDEQF
>once|TRBD1|TRBJ2-7|TRBV5-1
ASSSGTGSGEQY
>-|-|TRBJ2-3|TRBV29-1
SVLSWQDTQY
>once|-|TRBJ1-2|TRBV5-1
ASRTGNYGYT
>-|-|TRBJ1-2|TRBV9
ASSVGGGGYYGYT
>-|-|TRBJ2-2|TRBV27
ASSSLGGVGTGELF
>-|-|TRBJ1-4|TRBV6-5
ASSYSRGEGGEKLF
>-|-|TRBJ2-7|TRBV7-6
ASSPPGAITYEQY
>-|-|TRBJ2-4|TRBV27
ASSPASEAKNIQY
>few|-|TRBJ1-2|TRBV21-1
ASSPRPIHGYT
>-|TRBD1|TRBJ1-3|TRBV9
ASSPTGGLSGNTIY
>-|-|TRBJ2-3|TRBV19
ASSPDRPTGTQY
>-|TRBD2|TRBJ2-3|TRBV5-1
ASSLMGSGGTDTQY
>-|-|TRBJ2-3|TRBV3-1/TRBV3-2
ASSQGDLGTQY
>once|TRBD1|TRBJ2-2|TRBV19
ATSDRLNTGELF
>-|TRBD2|TRBJ2-7|TRBV5-6
ASSDLSGGPYEQY
>-|-|TRBJ1-4|TRBV7-2
ASSFSGVTEKLF
>-|TRBD1|TRBJ2-2|TRBV18
ASSPPHRGSAGELF
>-|-|TRBJ2-3|TRBV4-1
ASSQLGESPDTQY
>-|-|TRBJ1-2|TRBV5-8
ASSRAHYGYT
>-|-|TRBJ2-2|TRBV7-3
ASSFQGPGELF
>-|-|TRBJ2-1|TRBV29-1
SVDGAGQILSRGDNEQF
>-|-|TRBJ2-5|TRBV27
ASSAEAVQETQY
>once|-|TRBJ2-6|TRBV4-1
ASSPGGGANVLT
>-|-|TRBJ1-6|TRBV7-3
ASSLRELAPLH
>once|-|TRBJ2-1|TRBV19
ATMGSYNEQF
>-|-|TRBJ1-2|TRBV20-1
SATGYGYT
>-|-|TRBJ2-7|TRBV7-2
ASSLDFGNSYEQY
>-|-|TRBJ2-5|TRBV6-2/TRBV6-3
ASSLEETQY
>-|-|TRBJ1-1|TRBV3-1/TRBV3-2
ASSQEGRKAF
>-|TRBD1|TRBJ2-5|TRBV11-3
ASSPGTGKETQY
>-|-|TRBJ1-1|TRBV10-3
AISESGSYTEAF
>few|TRBD2|TRBJ2-1|TRBV7-9
ASSWPGTSGRDNEQF
>-|TRBD1|TRBJ1-2|TRBV11-2
ASSLEGGRRNGYT
>once|-|TRBJ2-3|TRBV5-1
ASSLSTDTQY
>few|-|TRBJ2-2|TRBV11-3
ASSLVAGELF
>-|TRBD2|TRBJ2-5|TRBV7-2
ASRTSGGSPGETQY
>few|-|TRBJ1-2|TRBV5-4
ASSFSRESYGYT
>-|-|TRBJ1-5|TRBV2
ASRYPGGGVSNQPQH
>-|-|TRBJ1-5|TRBV28
ASRPTGSWNQPQH
>-|-|TRBJ1-5|TRBV6-2/TRBV6-3
ASSYGGQPQH
>once|-|TRBJ2-1|TRBV6-4
ASIGVSYNEQF
>-|TRBD1|TRBJ1-1|TRBV10-3
AISPYDRGTEAF
>-|-|TRBJ2-5|TRBV12-5
ASGLAITVQETQY
>-|-|TRBJ2-3|TRBV6-5
ASRGLGITDTQY